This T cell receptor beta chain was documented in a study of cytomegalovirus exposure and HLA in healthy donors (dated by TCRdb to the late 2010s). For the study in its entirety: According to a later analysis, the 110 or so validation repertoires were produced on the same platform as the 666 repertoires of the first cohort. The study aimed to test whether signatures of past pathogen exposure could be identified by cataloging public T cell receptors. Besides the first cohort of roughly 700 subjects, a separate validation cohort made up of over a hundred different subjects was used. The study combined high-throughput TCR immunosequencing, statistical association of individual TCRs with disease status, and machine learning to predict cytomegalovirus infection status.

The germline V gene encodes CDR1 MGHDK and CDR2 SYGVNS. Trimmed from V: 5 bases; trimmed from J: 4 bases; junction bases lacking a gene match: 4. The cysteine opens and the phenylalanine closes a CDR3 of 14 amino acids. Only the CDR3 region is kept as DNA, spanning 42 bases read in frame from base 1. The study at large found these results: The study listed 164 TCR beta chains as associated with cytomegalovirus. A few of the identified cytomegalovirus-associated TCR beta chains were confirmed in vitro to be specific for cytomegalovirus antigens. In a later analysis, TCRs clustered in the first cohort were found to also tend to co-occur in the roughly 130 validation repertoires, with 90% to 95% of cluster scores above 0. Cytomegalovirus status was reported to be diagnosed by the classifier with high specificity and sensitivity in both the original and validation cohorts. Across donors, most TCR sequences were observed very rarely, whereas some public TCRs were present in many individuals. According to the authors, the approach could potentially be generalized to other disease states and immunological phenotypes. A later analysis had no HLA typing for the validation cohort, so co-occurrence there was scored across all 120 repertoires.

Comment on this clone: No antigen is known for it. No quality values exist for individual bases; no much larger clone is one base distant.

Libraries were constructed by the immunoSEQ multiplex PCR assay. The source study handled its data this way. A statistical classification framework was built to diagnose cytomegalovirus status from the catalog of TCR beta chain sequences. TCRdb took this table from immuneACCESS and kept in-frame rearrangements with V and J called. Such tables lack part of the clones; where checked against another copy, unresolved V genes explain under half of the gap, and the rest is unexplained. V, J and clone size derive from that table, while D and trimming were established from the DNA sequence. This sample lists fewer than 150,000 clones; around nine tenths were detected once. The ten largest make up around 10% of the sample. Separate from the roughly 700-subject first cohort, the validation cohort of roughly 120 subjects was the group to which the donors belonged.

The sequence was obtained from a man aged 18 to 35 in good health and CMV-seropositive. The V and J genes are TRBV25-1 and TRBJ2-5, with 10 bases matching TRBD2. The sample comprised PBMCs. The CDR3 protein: CASSLTSGLETQYF. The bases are TGTGCCAGCAGTCTGACTAGCGGGTTAGAGACCCAGTACTTC.